This T cell receptor beta chain appears in the sequencing data of a study of cytomegalovirus exposure and HLA in healthy donors. V shed 6 bases, J shed 2 bases, and the junction held 6 bases outside the gene matches. The CDR3 extends over 15 amino acids. CDR1 and CDR2 (germline): MNHEY, SMNVEV (reference sequence). Whole-study results and caveats: Sequencing depth roughly uniform across donors was assumed in presence/absence analyses. From TCR beta sequences, most subjects' HLA-A and HLA-B alleles were reportedly predicted accurately.

With 60 Vbeta and 13 Jbeta primers, the PCR was carried out. The repertoire was sequenced with immunoSEQ multiplex PCR; TCRdb's copy has only in-frame clones and lacks some. The sample shows under 200,000 clones, around 80% of them seen only once. Each donor was healthy, and each was a bone marrow donor. About this clone: Antigen: not known.

The chain recombines TRBV27 with TRBJ2-1; 8 bases map to TRBD1. The source of this sequence is a woman younger than 30 in good health and CMV-seronegative. The sequenced sample consisted of PBMCs. Here the CDR3 DNA reads TGTGCCAGCAGCCTTACAGGGGGAGCCTACAATGAGCAGTTCTTC. It encodes CASSLTGGAYNEQFF.